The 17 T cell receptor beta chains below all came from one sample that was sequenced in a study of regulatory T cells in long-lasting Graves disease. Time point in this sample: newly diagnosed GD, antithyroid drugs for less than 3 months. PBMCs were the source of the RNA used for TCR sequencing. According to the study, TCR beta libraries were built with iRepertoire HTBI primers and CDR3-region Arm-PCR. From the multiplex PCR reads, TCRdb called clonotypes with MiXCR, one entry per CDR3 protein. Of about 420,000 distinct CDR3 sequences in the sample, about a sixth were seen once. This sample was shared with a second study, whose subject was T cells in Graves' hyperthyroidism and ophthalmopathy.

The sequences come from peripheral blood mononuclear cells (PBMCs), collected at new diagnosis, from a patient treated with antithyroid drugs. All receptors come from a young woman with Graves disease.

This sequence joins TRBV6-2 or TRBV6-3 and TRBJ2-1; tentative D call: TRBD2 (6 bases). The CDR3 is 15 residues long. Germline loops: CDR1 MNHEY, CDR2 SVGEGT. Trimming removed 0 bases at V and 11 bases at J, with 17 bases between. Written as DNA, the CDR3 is TGTGCCAGCAGTTACTCGGGCGACACCGGGGGTCAGCAGTTCTTC. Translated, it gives CASSYSGDTGGQQFF.

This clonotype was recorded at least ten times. The DNA for the CDR3 is TGTGCCAGCACCCTGCGGGGGTACGAGCAGTACTTC. Protein product: CASTLRGYEQYF. The chain joins TRBV12-3 or TRBV12-4 to TRBJ2-7; 7 nucleotides match TRBD2. CDR3 length: 12 residues. Trimming removed 7 bases from V and 4 bases from J; junction bases left unmatched: 4.

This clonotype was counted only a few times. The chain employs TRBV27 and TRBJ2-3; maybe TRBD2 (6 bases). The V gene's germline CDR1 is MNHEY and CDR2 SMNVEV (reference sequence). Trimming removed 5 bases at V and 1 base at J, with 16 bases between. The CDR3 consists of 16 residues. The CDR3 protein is CASSRPGVLGTDTQYF. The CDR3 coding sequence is TGTGCCAGCAGTCGACCGGGAGTTCTTGGCACAGATACGCAGTATTTT.

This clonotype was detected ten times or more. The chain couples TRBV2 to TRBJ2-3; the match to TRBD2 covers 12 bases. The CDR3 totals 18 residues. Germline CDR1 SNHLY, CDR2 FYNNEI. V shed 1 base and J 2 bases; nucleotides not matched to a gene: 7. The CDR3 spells CASSEGRTSGMTTDTQYF. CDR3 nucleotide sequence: TGTGCCAGCAGTGAAGGGAGGACTAGCGGGATGACCACAGATACGCAGTATTTT.

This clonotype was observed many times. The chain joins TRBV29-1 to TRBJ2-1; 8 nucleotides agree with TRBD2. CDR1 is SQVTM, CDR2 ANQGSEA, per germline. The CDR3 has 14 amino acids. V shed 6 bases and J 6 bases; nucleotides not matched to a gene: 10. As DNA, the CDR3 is TGCAGCGTGGCTGGGACTAGACAAGGCAATGAGCAGTTCTTC. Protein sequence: CSVAGTRQGNEQFF.

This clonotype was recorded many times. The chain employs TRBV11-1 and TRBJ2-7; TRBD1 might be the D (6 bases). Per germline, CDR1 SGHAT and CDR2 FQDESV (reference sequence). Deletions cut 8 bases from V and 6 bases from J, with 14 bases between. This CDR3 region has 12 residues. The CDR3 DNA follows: TGTGCCAGCGCCGGACAGACGGTCGAGCAGTACTTC. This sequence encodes CASAGQTVEQYF.

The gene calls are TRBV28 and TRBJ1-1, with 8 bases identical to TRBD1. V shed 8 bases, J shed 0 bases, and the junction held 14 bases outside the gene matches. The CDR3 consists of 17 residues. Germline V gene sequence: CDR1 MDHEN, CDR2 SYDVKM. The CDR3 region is CASPPAYDRGMNTEAFF. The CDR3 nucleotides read TGTGCCAGCCCTCCCGCTTACGACAGGGGCATGAACACTGAAGCTTTCTTT. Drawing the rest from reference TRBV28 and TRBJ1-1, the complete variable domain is DVKVTQSSRYLVKRTGEKVFLECVQDMDHENMFWYRQDPGLGLRLIYFSYDVKMKEKGDIPEGYSVSREKKERFSLILESASTNQTSMYLCASPPAYDRGMNTEAFFGQGTRLTVV.

The CDR3 DNA reads as TGTGCCTGGAAGGACAAGATAGTCAAAAACATTCAGTACTTC. Its protein is CAWKDKIVKNIQYF. The chain couples TRBV30 to TRBJ2-4, with a possible D match to TRBD1 (5 bases). The CDR3 length is 14 residues. Germline V lookup: CDR1 GTSNPN, CDR2 SVGIG (reference sequence). Trimming left V 4 bases short and J 3 bases short, with 13 bases between.

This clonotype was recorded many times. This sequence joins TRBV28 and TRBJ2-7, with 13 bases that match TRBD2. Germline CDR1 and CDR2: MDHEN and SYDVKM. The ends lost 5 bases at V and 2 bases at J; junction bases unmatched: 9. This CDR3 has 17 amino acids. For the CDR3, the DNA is TGTGCCAGCAGTCTCAACCCCGGGACTAGCGGGACCTACGAGCAGTACTTC. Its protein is CASSLNPGTSGTYEQYF.

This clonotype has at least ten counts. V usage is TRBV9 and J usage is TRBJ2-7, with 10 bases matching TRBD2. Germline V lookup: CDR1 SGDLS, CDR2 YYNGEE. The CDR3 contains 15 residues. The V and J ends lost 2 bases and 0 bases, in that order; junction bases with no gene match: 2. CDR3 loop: CASSVSSGSSYEQYF. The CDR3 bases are TGTGCCAGCAGCGTGTCTAGCGGGAGCTCCTACGAGCAGTACTTC. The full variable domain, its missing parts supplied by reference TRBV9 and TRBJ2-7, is DSGVTQTPKHLITATGQRVTLRCSPRSGDLSVYWYQQSLDQGLQFLIQYYNGEERAKGNILERFSAQQFPDLHSELNLSSLELGDSALYFCASSVSSGSSYEQYFGPGTRLTVT.

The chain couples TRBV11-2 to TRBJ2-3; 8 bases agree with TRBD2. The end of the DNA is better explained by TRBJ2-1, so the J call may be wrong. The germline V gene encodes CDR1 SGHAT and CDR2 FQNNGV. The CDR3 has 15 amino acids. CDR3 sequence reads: CASSYGLAGLNEQFF. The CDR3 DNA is TGTGCCAGCAGCTACGGGTTAGCGGGACTCAATGAGCAGTTCTTC.

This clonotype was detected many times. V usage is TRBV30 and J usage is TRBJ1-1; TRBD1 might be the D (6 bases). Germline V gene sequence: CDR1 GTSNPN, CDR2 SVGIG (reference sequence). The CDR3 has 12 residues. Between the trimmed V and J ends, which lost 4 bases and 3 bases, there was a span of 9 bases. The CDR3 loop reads CAWTTGYTEAFF. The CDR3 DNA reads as TGTGCCTGGACCACAGGGTACACTGAAGCTTTCTTT.

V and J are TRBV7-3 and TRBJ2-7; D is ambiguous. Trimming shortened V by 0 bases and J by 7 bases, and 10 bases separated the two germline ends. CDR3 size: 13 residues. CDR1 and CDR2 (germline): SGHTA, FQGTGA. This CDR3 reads CASSLTSVEEQYF. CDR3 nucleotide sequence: TGTGCCAGCAGCTTAACCTCGGTGGAGGAGCAGTACTTC.

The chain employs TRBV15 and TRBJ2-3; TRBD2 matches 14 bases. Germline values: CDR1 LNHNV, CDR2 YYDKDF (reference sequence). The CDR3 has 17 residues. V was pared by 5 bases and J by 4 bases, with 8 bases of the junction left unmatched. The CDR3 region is CATSFPGLAGAPDTQYF. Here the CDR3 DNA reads TGTGCCACCAGCTTCCCGGGACTAGCGGGAGCTCCAGATACGCAGTATTTT. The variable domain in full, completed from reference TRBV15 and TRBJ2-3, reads DAMVIQNPRYQVTQFGKPVTLSCSQTLNHNVMYWYQQKSSQAPKLLFHYYDKDFNNEADTPDNFQSRRPNTSFCFLDIRSPGLGDTAMYLCATSFPGLAGAPDTQYFGPGTRLTVL.

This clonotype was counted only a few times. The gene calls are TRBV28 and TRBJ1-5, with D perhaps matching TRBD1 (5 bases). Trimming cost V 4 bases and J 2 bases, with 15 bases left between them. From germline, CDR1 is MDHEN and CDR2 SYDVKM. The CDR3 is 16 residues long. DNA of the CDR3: TGTGCCAGCAGTTCGCACCTCGGACACGGCAATCAGCCCCAGCATTTT. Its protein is CASSSHLGHGNQPQHF.

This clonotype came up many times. CDR3 loop: CASSPGSKMTQYF. CDR3 DNA sequence: TGTGCCAGCAGCCCGGGATCCAAGATGACCCAGTACTTC. V and J are TRBV11-1 and TRBJ2-5; D is perhaps TRBD2 (5 bases). This CDR3 spans 13 amino acids. V was pared by 5 bases and J by 7 bases, with 14 bases between. In germline, CDR1 is SGHAT, CDR2 FQDESV (reference sequence).

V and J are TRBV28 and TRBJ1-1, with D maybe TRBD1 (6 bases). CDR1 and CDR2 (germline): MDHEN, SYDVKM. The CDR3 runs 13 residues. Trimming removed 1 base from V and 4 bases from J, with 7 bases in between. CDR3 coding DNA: TGTGCCAGCAGTTTATACAGGGCCACTGAAGCTTTCTTT. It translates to CASSLYRATEAFF.